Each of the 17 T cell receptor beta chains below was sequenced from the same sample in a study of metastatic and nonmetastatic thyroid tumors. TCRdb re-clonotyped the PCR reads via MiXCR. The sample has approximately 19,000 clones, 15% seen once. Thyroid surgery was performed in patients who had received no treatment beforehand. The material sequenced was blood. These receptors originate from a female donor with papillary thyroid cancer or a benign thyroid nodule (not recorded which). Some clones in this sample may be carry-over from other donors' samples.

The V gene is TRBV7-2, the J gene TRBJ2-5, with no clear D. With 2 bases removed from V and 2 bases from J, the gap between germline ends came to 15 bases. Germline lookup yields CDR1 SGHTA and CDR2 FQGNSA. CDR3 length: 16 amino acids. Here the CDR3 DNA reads TGTGCCAGCAGCTTACCGGTCTCTTTAGTTCAAGAGACCCAGTACTTC. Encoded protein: CASSLPVSLVQETQYF.

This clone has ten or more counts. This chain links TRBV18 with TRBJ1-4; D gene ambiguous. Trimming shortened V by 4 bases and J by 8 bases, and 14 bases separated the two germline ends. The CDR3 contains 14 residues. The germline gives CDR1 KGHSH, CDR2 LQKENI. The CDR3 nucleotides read TGTGCCAGCTCACACGGGGAGAGGCACGAAAAACTGTTTTTT. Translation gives CASSHGERHEKLFF.

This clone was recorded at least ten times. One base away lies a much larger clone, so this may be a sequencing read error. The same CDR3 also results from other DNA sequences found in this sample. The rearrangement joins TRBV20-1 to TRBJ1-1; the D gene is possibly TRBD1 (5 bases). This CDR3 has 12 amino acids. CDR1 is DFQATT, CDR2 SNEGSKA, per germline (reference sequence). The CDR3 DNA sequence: TGTAGTGCTCCACGACAGACCACTGAAGCTTTCTTT. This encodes CSAPRQTTEAFF.

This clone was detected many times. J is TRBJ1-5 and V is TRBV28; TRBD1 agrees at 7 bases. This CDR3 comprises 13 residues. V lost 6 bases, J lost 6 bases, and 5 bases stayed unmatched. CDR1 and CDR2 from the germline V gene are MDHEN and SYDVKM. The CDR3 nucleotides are TGTGCCAGCAGATCAGGGGGGATTCAGCCCCAGCATTTT. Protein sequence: CASRSGGIQPQHF.

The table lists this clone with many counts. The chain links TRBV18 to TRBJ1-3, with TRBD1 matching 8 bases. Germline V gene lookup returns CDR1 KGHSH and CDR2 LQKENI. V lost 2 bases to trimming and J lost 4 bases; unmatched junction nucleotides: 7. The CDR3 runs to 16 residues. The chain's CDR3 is CASSPAGQGSGNTIYF. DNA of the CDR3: TGTGCCAGCTCACCAGCCGGACAGGGCTCCGGAAACACCATATATTTT.

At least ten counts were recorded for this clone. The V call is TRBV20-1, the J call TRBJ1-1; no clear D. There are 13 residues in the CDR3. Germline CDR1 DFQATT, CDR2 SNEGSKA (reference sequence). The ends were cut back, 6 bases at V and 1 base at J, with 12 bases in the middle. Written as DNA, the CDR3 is TGCAGTGCCACCGATGTGGGGAACACTGAAGCTTTCTTT. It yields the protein CSATDVGNTEAFF.

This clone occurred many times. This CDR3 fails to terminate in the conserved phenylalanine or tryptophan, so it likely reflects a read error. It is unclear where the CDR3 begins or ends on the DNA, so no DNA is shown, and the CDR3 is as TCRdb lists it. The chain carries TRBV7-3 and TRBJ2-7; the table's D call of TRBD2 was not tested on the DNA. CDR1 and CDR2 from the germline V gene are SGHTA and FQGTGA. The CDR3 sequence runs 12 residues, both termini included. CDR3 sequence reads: CASSSPTGRAFL.

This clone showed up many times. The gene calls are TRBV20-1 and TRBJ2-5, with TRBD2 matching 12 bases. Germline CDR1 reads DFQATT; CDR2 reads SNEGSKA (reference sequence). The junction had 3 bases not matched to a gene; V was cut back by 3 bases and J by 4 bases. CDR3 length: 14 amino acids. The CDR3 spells CSARTSGSTETQYF. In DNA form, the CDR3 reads TGCAGTGCTAGGACTAGCGGGAGTACAGAGACCCAGTACTTC.

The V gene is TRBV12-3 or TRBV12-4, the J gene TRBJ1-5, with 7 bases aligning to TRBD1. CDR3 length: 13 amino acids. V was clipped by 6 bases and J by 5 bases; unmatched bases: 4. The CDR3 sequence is CASSQQGYQPQHF. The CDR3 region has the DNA TGTGCCAGCAGCCAACAGGGGTATCAGCCCCAGCATTTT.

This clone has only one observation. In nucleotides, the CDR3 is TGTGCCAGCAGCCAAGAGGGACAGCGTAACTATGGCTACACCTTC. It encodes CASSQEGQRNYGYTF. The V gene is TRBV3-1, the J gene TRBJ1-2, with 7 nucleotides matching TRBD1. J gave up 1 base and V 0 bases, and 2 bases lay outside the gene matches. The CDR3 sequence is 15 residues long. Germline CDR1 is LGHDT and CDR2 is YNNKEL (reference sequence).

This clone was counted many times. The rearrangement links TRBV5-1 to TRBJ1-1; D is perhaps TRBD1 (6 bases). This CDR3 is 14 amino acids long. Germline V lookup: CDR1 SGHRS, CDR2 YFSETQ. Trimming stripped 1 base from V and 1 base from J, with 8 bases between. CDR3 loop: CASSLRTENTEAFF. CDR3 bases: TGCGCCAGCAGCTTGCGGACAGAGAACACTGAAGCTTTCTTT. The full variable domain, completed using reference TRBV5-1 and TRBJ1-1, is KAGVTQTPRYLIKTRGQQVTLSCSPISGHRSVSWYQQTPGQGLQFLFEYFSETQRNKGNFPGRFSGRQFSNSRSEMNVSTLELGDSALYLCASSLRTENTEAFFGQGTRLTVV.

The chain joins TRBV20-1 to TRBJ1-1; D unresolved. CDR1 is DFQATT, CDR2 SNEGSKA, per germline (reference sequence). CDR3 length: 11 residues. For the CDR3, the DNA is TGCAGGTGGGGATCCGGCGCTGAAGCTTTCTTT. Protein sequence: CRWGSGAEAFF.

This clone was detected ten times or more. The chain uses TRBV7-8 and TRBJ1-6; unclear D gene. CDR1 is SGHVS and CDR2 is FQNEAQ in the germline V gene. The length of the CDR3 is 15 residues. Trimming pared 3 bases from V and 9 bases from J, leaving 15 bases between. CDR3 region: CASSLGFSAGSPLHF. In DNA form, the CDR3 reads TGTGCCAGCAGCTTGGGCTTTTCGGCAGGTTCACCCCTCCACTTT.

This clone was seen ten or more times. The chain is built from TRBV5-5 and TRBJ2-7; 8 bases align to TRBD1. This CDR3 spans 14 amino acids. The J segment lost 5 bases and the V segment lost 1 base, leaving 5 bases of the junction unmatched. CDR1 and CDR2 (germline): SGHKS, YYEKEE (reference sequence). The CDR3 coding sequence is TGTGCCAGCAGCTTGATCGACAGGGGAAACGAGCAGTACTTC. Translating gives CASSLIDRGNEQYF.

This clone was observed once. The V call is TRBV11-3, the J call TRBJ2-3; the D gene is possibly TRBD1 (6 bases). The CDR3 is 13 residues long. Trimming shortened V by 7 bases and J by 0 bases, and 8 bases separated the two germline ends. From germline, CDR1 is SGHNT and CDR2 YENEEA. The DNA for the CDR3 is TGTGCCAGCAAGGACAGAAGCACAGATACGCAGTATTTT. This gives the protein CASKDRSTDTQYF.

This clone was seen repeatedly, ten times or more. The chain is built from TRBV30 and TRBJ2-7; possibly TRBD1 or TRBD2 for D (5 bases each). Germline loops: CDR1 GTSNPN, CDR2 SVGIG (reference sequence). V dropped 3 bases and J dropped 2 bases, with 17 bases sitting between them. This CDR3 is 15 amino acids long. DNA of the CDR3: TGTGCCTGGAGCAAGGGACCGGGCCCAGCCTACGAGCAGTACTTC. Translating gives CAWSKGPGPAYEQYF.

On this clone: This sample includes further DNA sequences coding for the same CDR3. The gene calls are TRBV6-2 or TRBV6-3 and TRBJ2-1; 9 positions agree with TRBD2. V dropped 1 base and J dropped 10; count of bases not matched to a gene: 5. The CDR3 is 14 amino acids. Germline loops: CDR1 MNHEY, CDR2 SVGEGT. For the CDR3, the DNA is TGTGCCAGCAGTTACTTTAGCGGGAGTGGCGAGCAGTTCTTC. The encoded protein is CASSYFSGSGEQFF.